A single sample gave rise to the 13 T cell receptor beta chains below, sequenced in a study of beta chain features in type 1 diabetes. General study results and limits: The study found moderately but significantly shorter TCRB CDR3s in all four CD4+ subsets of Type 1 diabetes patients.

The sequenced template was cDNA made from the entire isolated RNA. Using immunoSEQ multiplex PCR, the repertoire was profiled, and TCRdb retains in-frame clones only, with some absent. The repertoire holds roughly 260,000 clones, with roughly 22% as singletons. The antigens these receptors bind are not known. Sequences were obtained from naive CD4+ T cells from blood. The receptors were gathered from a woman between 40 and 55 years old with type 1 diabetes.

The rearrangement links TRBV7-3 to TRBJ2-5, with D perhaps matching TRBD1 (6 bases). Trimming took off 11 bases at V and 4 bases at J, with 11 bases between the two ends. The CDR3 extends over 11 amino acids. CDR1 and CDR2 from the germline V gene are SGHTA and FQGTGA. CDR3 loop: CAPGAGETQYF. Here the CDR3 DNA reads TGTGCCCCAGGGGCTGGAGAGACCCAGTACTTC.

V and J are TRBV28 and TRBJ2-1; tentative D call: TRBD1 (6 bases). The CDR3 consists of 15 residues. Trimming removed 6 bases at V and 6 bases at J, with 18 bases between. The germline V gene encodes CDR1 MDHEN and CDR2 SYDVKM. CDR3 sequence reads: CASRPQGTWSNEQFF. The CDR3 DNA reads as TGTGCCAGCAGACCGCAGGGGACATGGTCCAATGAGCAGTTCTTC.

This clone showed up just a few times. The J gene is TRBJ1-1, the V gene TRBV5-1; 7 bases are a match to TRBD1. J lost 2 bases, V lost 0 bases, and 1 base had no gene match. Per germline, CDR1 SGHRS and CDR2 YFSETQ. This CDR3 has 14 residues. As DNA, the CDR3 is TGCGCCAGCAGCTTGGGGGACAGTAACACTGAAGCTTTCTTT. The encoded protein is CASSLGDSNTEAFF.

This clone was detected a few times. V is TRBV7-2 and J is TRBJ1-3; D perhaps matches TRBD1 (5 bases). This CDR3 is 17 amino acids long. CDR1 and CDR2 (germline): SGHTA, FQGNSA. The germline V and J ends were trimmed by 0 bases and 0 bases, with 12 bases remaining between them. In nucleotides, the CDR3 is TGTGCCAGCAGCTTAGCGTTCTCAGGGATCTCTGGAAACACCATATATTTT. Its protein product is CASSLAFSGISGNTIYF.

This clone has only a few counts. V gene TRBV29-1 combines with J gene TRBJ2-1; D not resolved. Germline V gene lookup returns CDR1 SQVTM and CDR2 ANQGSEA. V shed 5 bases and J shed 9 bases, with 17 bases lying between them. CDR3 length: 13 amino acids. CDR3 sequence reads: CSVLTVGPPEQFF. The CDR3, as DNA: TGCAGCGTTCTTACGGTTGGGCCTCCTGAGCAGTTCTTC.

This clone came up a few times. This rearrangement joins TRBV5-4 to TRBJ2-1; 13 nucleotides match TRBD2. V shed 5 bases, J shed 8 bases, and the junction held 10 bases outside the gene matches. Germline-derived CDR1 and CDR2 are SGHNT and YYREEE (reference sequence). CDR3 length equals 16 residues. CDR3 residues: CASRPTSGRAVDEQFF. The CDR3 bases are TGTGCCAGCAGGCCTACTAGCGGGAGGGCCGTGGATGAGCAGTTCTTC. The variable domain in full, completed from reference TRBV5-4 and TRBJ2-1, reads ETGVTQSPTHLIKTRGQQVTLRCSSQSGHNTVSWYQQALGQGPQFIFQYYREEENGRGNFPPRFSGLQFPNYSSELNVNALELDDSALYLCASRPTSGRAVDEQFFGPGTRLTVL.

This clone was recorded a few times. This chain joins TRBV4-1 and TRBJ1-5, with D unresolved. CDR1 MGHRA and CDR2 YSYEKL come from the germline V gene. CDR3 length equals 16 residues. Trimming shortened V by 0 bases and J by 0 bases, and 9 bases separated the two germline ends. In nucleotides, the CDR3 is TGCGCCAGCAGCCAAGATTTTCAGTATAGCAATCAGCCCCAGCATTTT. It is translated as CASSQDFQYSNQPQHF.

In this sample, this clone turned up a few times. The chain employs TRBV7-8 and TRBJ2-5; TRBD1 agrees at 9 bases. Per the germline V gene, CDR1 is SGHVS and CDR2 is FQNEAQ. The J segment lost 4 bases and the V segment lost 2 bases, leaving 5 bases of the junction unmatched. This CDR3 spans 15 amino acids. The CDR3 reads CASSLKGQGLETQYF. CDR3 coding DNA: TGTGCCAGCAGCTTAAAAGGACAGGGGTTAGAGACCCAGTACTTC.

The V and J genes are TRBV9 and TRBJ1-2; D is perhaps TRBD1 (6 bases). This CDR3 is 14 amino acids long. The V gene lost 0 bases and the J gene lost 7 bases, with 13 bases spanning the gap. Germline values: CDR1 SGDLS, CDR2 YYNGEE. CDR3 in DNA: TGTGCCAGCAGCGTAGGACAGGTGGGAAGTGGCTACACCTTC. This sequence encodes CASSVGQVGSGYTF. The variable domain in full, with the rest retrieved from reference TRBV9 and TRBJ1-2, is DSGVTQTPKHLITATGQRVTLRCSPRSGDLSVYWYQQSLDQGLQFLIQYYNGEERAKGNILERFSAQQFPDLHSELNLSSLELGDSALYFCASSVGQVGSGYTFGSGTRLTVV.

The CDR3 reads CAWSGRSGYSYEQYF. In DNA, the CDR3 is TGTGCCTGGAGTGGCCGTAGCGGGTATTCCTACGAGCAGTACTTC. The gene calls are TRBV30 and TRBJ2-7, with TRBD2 matching 7 bases. The V gene end was trimmed by 1 base and the J gene end by 1 base; junction bases not matched to a gene: 7. The CDR3 extends over 15 amino acids. CDR1 is GTSNPN and CDR2 is SVGIG in the germline V gene (reference sequence).

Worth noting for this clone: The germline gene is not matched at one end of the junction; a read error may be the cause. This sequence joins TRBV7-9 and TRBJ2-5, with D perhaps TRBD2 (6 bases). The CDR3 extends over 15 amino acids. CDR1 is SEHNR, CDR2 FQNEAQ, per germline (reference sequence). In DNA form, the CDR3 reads TGTGCCAGCAGTTTAGGCGGGACGAGTAGGGAGACCCAGTACTTC. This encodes CASSLGGTSRETQYF. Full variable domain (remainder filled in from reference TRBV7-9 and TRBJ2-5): DTGVSQNPRHKITKRGQNVTFRCDPISEHNRLYWYRQTLGQGPEFLTYFQNEAQLEKSRLLSDRFSAERPKGSFSTLEIQRTEQGDSAMYLCASSLGGTSRETQYFGPGTRLLVL.

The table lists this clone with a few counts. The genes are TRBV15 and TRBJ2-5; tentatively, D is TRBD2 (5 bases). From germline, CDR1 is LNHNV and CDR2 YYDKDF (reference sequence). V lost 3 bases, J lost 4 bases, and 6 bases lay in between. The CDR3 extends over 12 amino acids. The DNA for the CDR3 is TGTGCCACCAGCAGGGGGAGAGAGACCCAGTACTTC. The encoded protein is CATSRGRETQYF.

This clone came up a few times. The CDR3 DNA reads as TGTGCCAGCAGCTTGGGAGGCGGGACTGAAGCTTTCTTT. Translated: CASSLGGGTEAFF. The J gene is TRBJ1-1, the V gene TRBV7-8; D gene uncertain. The length of the CDR3 is 13 residues. Trimming removed 3 bases at V and 5 bases at J, with 10 bases between. Germline V gene data show CDR1 as SGHVS and CDR2 as FQNEAQ. Variable domain in full (rest from reference TRBV7-8 and TRBJ1-1): GAGVSQSPRYKVAKRGQDVALRCDPISGHVSLFWYQQALGQGPEFLTYFQNEAQLDKSGLPSDRFFAERPEGSVSTLKIQRTQQEDSAVYLCASSLGGGTEAFFGQGTRLTVV.